This is a list of T cell receptor beta chains from one sample in a study of blood T cells in healthy people across ages. TCRdb reprocessed the 5' RACE reads with MiXCR, giving one entry per CDR3 protein. This repertoire shows some 850,000 distinct CDR3 sequences, roughly 24% found once; its top ten account for around 3%. The same specimen was also included in a second study, on T cells of mothers and their children.

The sequenced sample consisted of blood. These receptors were obtained from a boy younger than 18 in good health. CDR3s include the opening cysteine and the closing phenylalanine or tryptophan. D genes are given only for firm matches. Clone size is stated in some rows and not others, as once, few, many or a class when expanded.

J: TRBJ1-2
D: TRBD1
V: TRBV12-3/TRBV12-4
size: -
DNA: TGTGCCAGCAGAACTACAGGGGTCGGCTACACCTTC
CDR3: CASRTTGVGYTF

J: TRBJ2-1
D: -
V: TRBV2
size: few
DNA: TGTGCCAGCAGTGAAGATTGGCAGGGCCACAATGAGCAGTTCTTC
CDR3: CASSEDWQGHNEQFF

J: TRBJ2-3
D: -
V: TRBV5-1
size: -
DNA: TGCGCCAGCAGCTCTTATCCGGGACGCCGTGACACAGATACGCAGTATTTT
CDR3: CASSSYPGRRDTDTQYF

J: TRBJ2-5
D: TRBD2
V: TRBV20-1
size: -
DNA: TGCAGTGCTGGGCGCGTAGCGGGGGTCCAAGAGACCCAGTACTTC
CDR3: CSAGRVAGVQETQYF

J: TRBJ2-7
D: -
V: TRBV4-1
size: -
DNA: TGCGCCAGCAGCCCAACCTCAGATGGCTACGAGCAGCACTTC
CDR3: CASSPTSDGYEQHF

J: TRBJ1-1
D: -
V: TRBV20-1
size: -
DNA: TGCAGTGCTAGTATAGTGGCTGAAGCTTTCTTT
CDR3: CSASIVAEAFF

J: TRBJ1-6
D: -
V: TRBV5-5
size: few
DNA: TGTGCCAGCAGCTTGGTTTCACCCCTCCACTTT
CDR3: CASSLVSPLHF

J: TRBJ2-4
D: TRBD2
V: TRBV20-1
size: -
DNA: TGCAGTGCTAGTGATCCAGCGGGGTTAGCCAAAAACATTCAGTACTTC
CDR3: CSASDPAGLAKNIQYF

J: TRBJ2-7
D: -
V: TRBV10-3
size: -
DNA: TGTGCCATCAGGGAGTCTTATCCCAACTACGAGCAGTACTTC
CDR3: CAIRESYPNYEQYF

J: TRBJ2-1
D: TRBD1
V: TRBV20-1
size: few
DNA: TGCAGTGCTAGAGGCGGGACAGGGGGCAACAATGAGCAGTTCTTC
CDR3: CSARGGTGGNNEQFF

J: TRBJ2-7
D: -
V: TRBV28
size: -
DNA: TGTGCCAGCAGTACCATACCCTACGAGCAGTACTTC
CDR3: CASSTIPYEQYF

J: TRBJ2-5
D: -
V: TRBV6-1
size: few
DNA: TGTGCCAGCAGTGAAACCGGGATGCAAGAGACCCAGTACTTC
CDR3: CASSETGMQETQYF

J: TRBJ2-5
D: -
V: TRBV7-7
size: -
DNA: TGTGCTAGCAGCTCCGGGAGCTACTCGGAGACCCAGTACTTC
CDR3: CASSSGSYSETQYF

J: TRBJ2-2
D: -
V: TRBV7-9
size: -
DNA: TGTGCCACTTCGACCGGCCACGCGGACACCGGGGAGCTGTTTTTT
CDR3: CATSTGHADTGELFF

J: TRBJ2-3
D: TRBD1
V: TRBV29-1
size: few
DNA: TGCAGCGTTACGGACAGGGCGGATACGCAGTATTTT
CDR3: CSVTDRADTQYF

J: TRBJ2-5
D: TRBD2
V: TRBV12-3/TRBV12-4
size: -
DNA: TGTGCCAGCAGCCTGGGACTAGCGGGGGAGACCCAGTGCTTC
CDR3: CASSLGLAGETQCF

J: TRBJ2-4
D: -
V: TRBV28
size: -
DNA: TGTGCCAGCAGTTTATGGCGGGTTTCGGTGTCGGATGGCAAAAACATTCAGTACTTC
CDR3: CASSLWRVSVSDGKNIQYF

J: TRBJ1-1
D: -
V: TRBV2
size: -
DNA: TGTGCGGGCAGGCCGAACACTGAAGCTTTCTTT
CDR3: CAGRPNTEAFF

J: TRBJ1-4
D: -
V: TRBV11-2
size: -
DNA: TGTGCCAGCAGCCTCCTTTCAGGGACGGAAAAACTGTTTTTT
CDR3: CASSLLSGTEKLFF

J: TRBJ2-1
D: -
V: TRBV5-6
size: once
DNA: TGTGCCAGCATTAGACAGGAGATATACAATGAGCAGTTCTTC
CDR3: CASIRQEIYNEQFF

J: TRBJ2-7
D: TRBD2
V: TRBV29-1
size: -
DNA: TGCAGCGTGCTACACGGTAGCGGGGGTTCCTACGAGCAGTACTTC
CDR3: CSVLHGSGGSYEQYF